This T cell receptor (beta chain) is from a study of blood T cell repertoires in COVID-19 (dated by TCRdb to 2019 to 2021). Notes on the research overall: Collaborator samples came from the United States, Italy and Spain and covered acute and convalescent phases of COVID-19. The material from the prospective study consisted of cDNA or gDNA derived from T cells, B-cell-depleted T cells, or PBMCs. Where available, HLA class I and class II types were obtained from metadata supplied by the sample provider rather than from assay-based typing. The repertoires were released in a freely available public database intended as a resource for research on the immune response to SARS-CoV-2. Subjects who had been exposed to COVID-19, were actively infected with it, or had recovered from it provided the deeply sampled blood TCRbeta repertoires that made up the dataset. Samples came from the ongoing ImmuneRACE study (first 160 participants) plus 1,254 subjects from 6 global collaborators. The sample metadata nearly always contained a de-identified subject ID, COVID-19 status, age in years and sex.

In the prospective study, participants were roughly 18 to 95 years old, resided in 25 or so geographic areas of the United States, and were enrolled through a virtual design. In the prospective study, cohorts were assigned on the basis of participant-reported clinical history obtained from a screening survey and a study questionnaire. For ImmuneRACE Cohort 3, a participant was defined as recovered based on two consecutive negative NP/OP PCR tests, clearance by a healthcare professional, or resolution of symptoms. Each participant in the prospective study had whole blood, serum and a nasopharyngeal or oropharyngeal swab collected by mobile phlebotomists. Prospective study participants could optionally give additional blood draws and questionnaires over an approximately 2-month period. Blood samples from the prospective study were shipped frozen or at room temperature prior to DNA extraction. General findings and caveats noted by the study authors: The amount of clinical and demographic metadata varied by source and participant and was provided uncurated.

The CDR3 spans 15 residues, from the cysteine through the phenylalanine. The DNA shown is the 45-base CDR3, in frame from base 1. The junction shows trimming of 5 bases on V and 0 bases on J, plus 11 bases between the germline ends. The germline V gene sets CDR1 to MDHEN and CDR2 to SYDVKM. This clone has a single count. This receptor's antigen is unknown. Base qualities were left out, and no much larger clone turns up one base away. TCRbeta CDR3 regions were amplified from genomic DNA by means of the immunoSEQ Assay, a bias-controlled multiplex PCR. From the authors' description of their analysis: Nucleated cell counts per sample were estimated from amplification of reference gene primers within the assay. To quantify the absolute abundance of each unique TCRbeta CDR3 rearrangement, sequence reads were collapsed and filtered. For each sample, productive Simpson clonality was calculated as the square root of Simpson's diversity index across productive rearrangements. The source is immuneACCESS, and TCRdb retained only in-frame sequences with V and J called. Part of the clones is not carried over; for the studies checked, unresolved V genes explain less than half of this, and the remainder is unexplained. The DNA was the basis for D and trimming; V, J and clone size are from that table. The table for this sample lists 350,000 to 550,000 clones; approximately 90% of them were counted only once. Of the sample, 1.1% is held by the ten largest clones.

Here the chain combines TRBV28 and TRBJ2-1; the D gene lacks a confident call. Sequencing input: PBMCs or T cells enriched from blood (not recorded which). This sequence was found in a man aged 30 to 39 who had recovered from COVID-19. The encoded CDR3 is CASSRSASSYNEQFF. The DNA sequence reads TGTGCCAGCAGTCGGTCCGCAAGCTCCTACAATGAGCAGTTCTTC.